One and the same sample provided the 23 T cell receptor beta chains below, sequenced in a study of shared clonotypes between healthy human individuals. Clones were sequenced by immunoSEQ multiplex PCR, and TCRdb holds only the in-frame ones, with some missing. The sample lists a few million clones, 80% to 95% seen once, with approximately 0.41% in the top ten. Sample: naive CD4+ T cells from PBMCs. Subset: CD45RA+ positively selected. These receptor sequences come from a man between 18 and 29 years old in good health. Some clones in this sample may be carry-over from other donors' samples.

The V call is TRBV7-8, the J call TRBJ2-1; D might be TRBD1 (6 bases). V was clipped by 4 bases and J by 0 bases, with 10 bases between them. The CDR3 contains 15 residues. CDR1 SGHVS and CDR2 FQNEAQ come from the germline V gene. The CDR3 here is CASSSTGTSYNEQFF. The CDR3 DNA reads TGTGCCAGCAGCTCAACAGGGACCTCCTACAATGAGCAGTTCTTC.

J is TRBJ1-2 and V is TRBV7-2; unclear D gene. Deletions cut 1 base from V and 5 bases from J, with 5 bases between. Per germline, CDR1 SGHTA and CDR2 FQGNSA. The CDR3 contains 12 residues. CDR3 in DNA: TGTGCCAGCAGCTTAGTCGTTTATGGCTACACCTTC. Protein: CASSLVVYGYTF.

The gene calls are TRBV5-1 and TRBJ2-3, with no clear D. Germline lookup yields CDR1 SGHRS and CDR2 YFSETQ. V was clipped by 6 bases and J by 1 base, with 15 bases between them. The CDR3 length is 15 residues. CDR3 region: CASTFTPGGTDTQYF. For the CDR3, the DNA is TGCGCCAGCACCTTCACCCCCGGCGGCACAGATACGCAGTATTTT.

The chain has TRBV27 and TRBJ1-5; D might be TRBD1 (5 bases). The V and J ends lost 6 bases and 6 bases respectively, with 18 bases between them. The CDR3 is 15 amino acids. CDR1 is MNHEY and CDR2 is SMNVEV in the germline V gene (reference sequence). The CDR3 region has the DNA TGTGCCAGCAGCCTAAGGAGGGGTTCTGGTCAGCCCCAGCATTTT. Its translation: CASSLRRGSGQPQHF.

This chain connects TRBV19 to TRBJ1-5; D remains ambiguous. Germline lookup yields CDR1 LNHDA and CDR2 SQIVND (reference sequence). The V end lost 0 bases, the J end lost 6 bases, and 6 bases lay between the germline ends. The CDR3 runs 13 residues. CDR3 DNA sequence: TGTGCCAGTAGTATAGAGGAGACTCAGCCCCAGCATTTT. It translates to CASSIEETQPQHF.

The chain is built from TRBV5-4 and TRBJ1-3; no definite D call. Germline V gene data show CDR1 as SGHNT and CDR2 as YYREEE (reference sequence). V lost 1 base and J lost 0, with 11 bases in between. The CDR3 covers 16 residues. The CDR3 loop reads CASSLSTESSGNTIYF. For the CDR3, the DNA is TGTGCCAGCAGCTTGTCAACGGAGAGCTCTGGAAACACCATATATTTT.

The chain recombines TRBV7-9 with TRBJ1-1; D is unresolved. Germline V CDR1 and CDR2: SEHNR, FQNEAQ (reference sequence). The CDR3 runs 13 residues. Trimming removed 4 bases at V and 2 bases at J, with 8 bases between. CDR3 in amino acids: CASSYYRNTEAFF. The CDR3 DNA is TGTGCCAGCAGCTACTACAGAAACACTGAAGCTTTCTTT.

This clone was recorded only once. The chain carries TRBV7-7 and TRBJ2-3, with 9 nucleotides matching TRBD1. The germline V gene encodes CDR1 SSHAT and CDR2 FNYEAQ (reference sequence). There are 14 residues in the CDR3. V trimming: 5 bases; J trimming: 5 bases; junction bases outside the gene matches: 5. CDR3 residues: CASSRLDRGDTQYF. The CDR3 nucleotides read TGTGCCAGCAGCCGCCTGGACAGGGGAGATACGCAGTATTTT.

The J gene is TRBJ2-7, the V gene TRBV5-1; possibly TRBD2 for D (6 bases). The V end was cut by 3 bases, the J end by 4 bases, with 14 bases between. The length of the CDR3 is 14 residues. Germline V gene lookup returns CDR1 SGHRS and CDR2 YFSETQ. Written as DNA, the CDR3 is TGCGCCAGCAGCTCCTCAGCGGGTACTTACGAGCAGTACTTC. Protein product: CASSSSAGTYEQYF.

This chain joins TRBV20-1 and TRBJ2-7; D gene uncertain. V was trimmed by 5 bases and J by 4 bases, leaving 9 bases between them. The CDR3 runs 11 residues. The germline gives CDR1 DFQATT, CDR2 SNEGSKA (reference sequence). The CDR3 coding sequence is TGCAGTGCTTACACTAAATACGAGCAGTACTTC. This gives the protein CSAYTKYEQYF.

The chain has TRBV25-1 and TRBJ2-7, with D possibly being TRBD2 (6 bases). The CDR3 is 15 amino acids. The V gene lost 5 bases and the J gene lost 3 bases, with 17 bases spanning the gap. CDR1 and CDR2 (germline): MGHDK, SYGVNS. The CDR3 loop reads CASSPGPGLNYEQYF. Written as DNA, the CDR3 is TGTGCCAGCAGTCCGGGGCCGGGACTCAACTACGAGCAGTACTTC.

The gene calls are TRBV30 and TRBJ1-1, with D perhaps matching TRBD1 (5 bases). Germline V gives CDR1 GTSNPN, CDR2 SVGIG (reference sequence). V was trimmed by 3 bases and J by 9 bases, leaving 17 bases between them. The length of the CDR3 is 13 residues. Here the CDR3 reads CAWRPQGPQQAFF. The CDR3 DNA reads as TGTGCCTGGAGGCCCCAGGGACCTCAACAAGCTTTCTTT.

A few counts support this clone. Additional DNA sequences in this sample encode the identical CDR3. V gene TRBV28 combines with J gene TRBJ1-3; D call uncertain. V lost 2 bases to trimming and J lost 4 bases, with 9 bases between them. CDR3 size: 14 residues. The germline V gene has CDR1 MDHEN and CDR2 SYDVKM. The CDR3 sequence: CASSLQGGGNTIYF. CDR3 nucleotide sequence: TGTGCCAGCAGTTTACAAGGCGGAGGAAACACCATATATTTT.

The CDR3 spells CASSLGDGRSTDTQYF. CDR3 nucleotide sequence: TGCGCCAGCAGCTTGGGGGACGGACGGAGCACAGATACGCAGTATTTT. V and J are TRBV5-1 and TRBJ2-3; D might be TRBD1 or TRBD2, each matching 5 bases. Trimming took off 0 bases at V and 0 bases at J, with 11 bases between the two ends. Germline CDR1 and CDR2: SGHRS and YFSETQ. The CDR3 covers 16 residues.

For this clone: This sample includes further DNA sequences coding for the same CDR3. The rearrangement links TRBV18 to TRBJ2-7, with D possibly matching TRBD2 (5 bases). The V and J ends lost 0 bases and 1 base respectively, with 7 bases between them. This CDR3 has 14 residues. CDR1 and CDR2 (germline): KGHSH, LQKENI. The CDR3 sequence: CASSPPGKSYEQYF. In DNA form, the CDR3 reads TGTGCCAGCTCACCACCCGGGAAATCCTACGAGCAGTACTTC.

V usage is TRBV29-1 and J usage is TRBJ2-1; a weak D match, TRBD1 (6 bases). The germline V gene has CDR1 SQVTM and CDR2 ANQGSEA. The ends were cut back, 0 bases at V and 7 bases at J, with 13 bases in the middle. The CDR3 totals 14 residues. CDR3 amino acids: CSVEEGAWENEQFF. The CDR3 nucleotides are TGCAGCGTTGAAGAGGGGGCTTGGGAAAATGAGCAGTTCTTC.

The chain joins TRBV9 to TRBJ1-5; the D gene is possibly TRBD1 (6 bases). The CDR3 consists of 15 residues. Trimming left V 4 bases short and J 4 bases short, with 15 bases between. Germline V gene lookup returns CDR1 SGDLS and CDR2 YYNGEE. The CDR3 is CASSPTEGVNQPQHF. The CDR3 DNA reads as TGTGCCAGCAGCCCAACAGAGGGGGTGAATCAGCCCCAGCATTTT.

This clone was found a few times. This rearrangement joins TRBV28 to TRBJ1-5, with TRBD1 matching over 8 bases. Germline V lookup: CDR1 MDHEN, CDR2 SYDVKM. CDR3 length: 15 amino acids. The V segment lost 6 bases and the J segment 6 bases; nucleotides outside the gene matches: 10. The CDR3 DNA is TGTGCCAGCAGAACTCGACAGGGGATGATTCAGCCCCAGCATTTT. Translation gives CASRTRQGMIQPQHF.

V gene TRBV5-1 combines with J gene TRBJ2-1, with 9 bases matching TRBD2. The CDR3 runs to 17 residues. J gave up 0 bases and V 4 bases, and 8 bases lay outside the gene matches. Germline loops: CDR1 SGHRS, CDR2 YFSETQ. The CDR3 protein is CASSPTLAGSSYNEQFF. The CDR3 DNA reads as TGCGCCAGCAGCCCGACTCTAGCGGGAAGCTCCTACAATGAGCAGTTCTTC.

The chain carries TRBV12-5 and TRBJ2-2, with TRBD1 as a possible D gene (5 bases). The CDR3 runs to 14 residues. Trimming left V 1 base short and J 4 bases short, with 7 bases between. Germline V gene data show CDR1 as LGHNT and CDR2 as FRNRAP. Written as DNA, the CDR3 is TGTGCTAGTGGTTTGGCAGGGCTCACCGGGGAGCTGTTTTTT. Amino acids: CASGLAGLTGELFF.

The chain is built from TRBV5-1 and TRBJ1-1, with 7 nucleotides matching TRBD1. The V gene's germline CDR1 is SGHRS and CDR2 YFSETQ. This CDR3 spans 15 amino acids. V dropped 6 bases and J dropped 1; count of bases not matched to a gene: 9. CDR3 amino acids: CASTDPRTGNTEAFF. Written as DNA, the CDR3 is TGCGCCAGCACTGACCCAAGGACAGGGAACACTGAAGCTTTCTTT.

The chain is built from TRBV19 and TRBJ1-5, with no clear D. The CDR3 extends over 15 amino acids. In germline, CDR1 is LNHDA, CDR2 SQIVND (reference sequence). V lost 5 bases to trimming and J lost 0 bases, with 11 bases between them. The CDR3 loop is CASSYRRDSNQPQHF. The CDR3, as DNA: TGTGCCAGTAGTTATCGGAGGGATAGCAATCAGCCCCAGCATTTT.

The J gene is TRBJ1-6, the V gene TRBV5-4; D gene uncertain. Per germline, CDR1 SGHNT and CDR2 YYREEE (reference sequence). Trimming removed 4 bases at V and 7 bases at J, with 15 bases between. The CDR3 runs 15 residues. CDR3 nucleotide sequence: TGTGCCAGCAGCAAGGATGGCACGGTAAATTCACCCCTCCACTTT. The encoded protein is CASSKDGTVNSPLHF.